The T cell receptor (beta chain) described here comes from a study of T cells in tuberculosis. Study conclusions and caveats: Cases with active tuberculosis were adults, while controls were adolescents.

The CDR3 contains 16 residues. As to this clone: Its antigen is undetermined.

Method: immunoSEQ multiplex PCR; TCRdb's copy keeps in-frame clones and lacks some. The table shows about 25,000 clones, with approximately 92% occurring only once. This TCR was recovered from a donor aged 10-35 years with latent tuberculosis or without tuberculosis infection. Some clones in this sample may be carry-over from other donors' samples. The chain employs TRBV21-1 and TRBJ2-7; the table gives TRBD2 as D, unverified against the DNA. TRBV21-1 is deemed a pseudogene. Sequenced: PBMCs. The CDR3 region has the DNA TGTGCCAGCAGCAAAGTCTGTCCAGAGGTTGACTACGAGCAGTACTTC. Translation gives CASSKVCPEVDYEQYF.